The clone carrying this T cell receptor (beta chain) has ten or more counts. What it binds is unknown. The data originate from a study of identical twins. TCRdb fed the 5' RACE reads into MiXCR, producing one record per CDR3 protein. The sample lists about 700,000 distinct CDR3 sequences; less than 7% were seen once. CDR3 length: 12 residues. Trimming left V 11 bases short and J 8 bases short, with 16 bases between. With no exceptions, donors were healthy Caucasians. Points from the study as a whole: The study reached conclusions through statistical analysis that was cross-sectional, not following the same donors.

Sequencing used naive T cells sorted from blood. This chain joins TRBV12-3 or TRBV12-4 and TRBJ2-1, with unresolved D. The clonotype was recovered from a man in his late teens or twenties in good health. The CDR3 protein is CASSLRVDEQFF. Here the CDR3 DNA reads TGTGCCTCCTCCCTCCGCGTGGATGAGCAGTTCTTC.